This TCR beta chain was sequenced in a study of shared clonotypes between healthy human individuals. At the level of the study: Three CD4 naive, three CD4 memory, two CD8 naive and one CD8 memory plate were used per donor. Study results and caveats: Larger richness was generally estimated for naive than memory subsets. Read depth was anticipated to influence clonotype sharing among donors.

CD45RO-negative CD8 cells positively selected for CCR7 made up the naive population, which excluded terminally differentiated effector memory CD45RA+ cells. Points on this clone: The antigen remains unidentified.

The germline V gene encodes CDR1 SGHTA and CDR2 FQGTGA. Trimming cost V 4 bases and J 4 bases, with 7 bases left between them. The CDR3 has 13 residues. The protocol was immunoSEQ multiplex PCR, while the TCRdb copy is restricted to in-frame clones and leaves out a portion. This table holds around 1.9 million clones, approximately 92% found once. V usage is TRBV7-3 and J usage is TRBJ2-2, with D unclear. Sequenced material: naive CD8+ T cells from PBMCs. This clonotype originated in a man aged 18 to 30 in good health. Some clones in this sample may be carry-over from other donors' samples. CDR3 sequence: CASSSDPTGELFF. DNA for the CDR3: TGTGCCAGCAGCTCTGACCCCACCGGGGAGCTGTTTTTT.